The text below deals with one TCR beta chain. This clone turned up a few times. Its antigen remains undetermined. The record has no base qualities; no much larger clone is one base away. Each donor gave one peripheral blood draw, averaging roughly 120 mL, which was collected into heparinised tubes. A BD FACSAria II was used to sort naive, central memory, regulatory and stem cell-like memory CD4+ T cells with a panel that included CD45RO, CCR7, CD25, CD127, CD95 and CD27. A purity above 95% was achieved for all sorted populations. PBMCs were isolated right away by Lymphoprep density gradient centrifugation and were stained directly, without culture. So that batch effects would be minimized, each experiment stained and sorted samples in pairs, pairing one healthy donor with one patient. The entire amount of isolated RNA was reverse transcribed using the High Capacity cDNA Reverse Transcription Kit, so the sequenced TCRB transcripts were expressed ones. Deep immunoSEQ sequencing was applied to naive, central memory and regulatory T cell samples, giving an average of around 3.8 million total reads per sample. Sorted cells were lysed in RLT buffer, and RNA was extracted using DNase-treated RNeasy Micro or Mini kits according to cell number. Each cell subset was processed separately to prevent cross-contamination, with patient and healthy donor samples processed together. The immunoSEQ multiplex PCR was used to amplify TCRB sequences from cDNA, generating 87-bp fragments that spanned the CDR3 region. Sequencing of the amplicons was performed on the Illumina HiSeq platform. In the source study's methods: Synthetic template baselines were used to correct PCR bias computationally, reads within Hamming distance 2 were collapsed together, and singletons that could not be merged were discarded. Reads were aligned against IMGT so that V, D and J genes, CDR3 length and insertions or deletions at six rearrangement sites could be assigned. Within each subset, clonotype counts were normalized to the number of sorted cells before true diversity and Gini coefficients were calculated with the tcR R package. The overlap coefficient, calculated on TCRB nucleotide sequences, was used to measure repertoire sharing. Here the immuneACCESS table is served through TCRdb, limited to in-frame sequences with V and J called. Missing clones are a known gap in these copies; in checked studies unresolved V genes cover under half, and the rest lacks a known reason. V, J and clone size are those of that table, while D and trimming were read from the DNA. The sample table records over 100,000 clones; approximately 16% of these occur just once. Clones ranked in the top ten supply 2.3% of the sample.

The data originate from a study of beta chain features in type 1 diabetes (dated by TCRdb to 2017 to 2018). Some background on the complete study: No differences in mean age, gender distribution, total cell number or subset yield were found between patients and healthy donors. A total of around 110,000,000 sorted cells were examined across all samples, and a strong correlation was observed between cell number per subset and RNA yield. The study compared TCRB repertoires of sorted circulating CD4+ T cell subsets between recently diagnosed type 1 diabetes patients and matched healthy donors. Regulatory and stem cell-like memory subsets were obtained from only 8 patients and about 8 healthy donors, while naive and central memory subsets were obtained from all 28 donors. The paper's findings and limits, for the study overall: Naive, central memory and regulatory TCRB repertoires appeared to be more similar among patients than among healthy donors. Sequencing cDNA rather than genomic DNA could over-represent highly expressing activated cells, although activation and CD3 levels did not differ between groups. Fewer insertions and more nucleotide deletions at VDJ recombination sites were observed in patients with type 1 diabetes, implying thymic rearrangement abnormalities. Because small numbers of individuals were included in the HLA sub-analyses, any influence of HLA type on TCRB rearrangement was left unresolved. PCR may preferentially amplify shorter templates, but because patient and control samples were amplified and corrected together, any resulting skew would affect both groups equally. In all four CD4+ subsets, TCRB CDR3 length was moderately but significantly shorter in type 1 diabetes patients.

Sequences LNHNV (CDR1) and YYDKDF (CDR2) are obtained from the germline V gene (reference sequence). From the cysteine through the phenylalanine, the CDR3 covers 17 amino acids. The read is trimmed to its CDR3 DNA, 51 bases read in frame from base 1. V loses 0 bases, J loses 0 bases, and the germline ends lie 11 bases apart. The sequence was collected from a man aged 30 to 45 with type 1 diabetes. The chain employs TRBV15 and TRBJ2-2; perhaps TRBD2 is the D gene, with 6 bases matching. The sequencing input was central memory CD4+ T cells from blood. The CDR3 region: CATSRDLGGTNTGELFF. The bases read TGTGCCACCAGCAGAGATCTAGGAGGGACGAACACCGGGGAGCTGTTTTTT. The entire variable domain, with the stretches around the CDR3 drawn from the reference TRBV15 and TRBJ2-2 proteins, is DAMVIQNPRYQVTQFGKPVTLSCSQTLNHNVMYWYQQKSSQAPKLLFHYYDKDFNNEADTPDNFQSRRPNTSFCFLDIRSPGLGDTAMYLCATSRDLGGTNTGELFFGEGSRLTVL.